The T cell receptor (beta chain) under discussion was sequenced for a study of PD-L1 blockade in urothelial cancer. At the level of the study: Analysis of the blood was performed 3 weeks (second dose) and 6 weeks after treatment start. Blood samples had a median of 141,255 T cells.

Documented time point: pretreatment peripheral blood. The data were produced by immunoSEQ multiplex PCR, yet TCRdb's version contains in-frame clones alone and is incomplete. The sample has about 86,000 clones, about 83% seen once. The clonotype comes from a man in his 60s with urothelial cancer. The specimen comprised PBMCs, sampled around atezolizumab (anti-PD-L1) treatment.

CDR3 DNA: TGTGCCAGCAGTGTGACTAGCGGGAGGGTGGATGAGCAGTTCTTC. It yields the protein CASSVTSGRVDEQFF. V is TRBV28 and J is TRBJ2-1; 14 positions match TRBD2. The CDR3 covers 15 residues. Per the germline V gene, CDR1 is MDHEN and CDR2 is SYDVKM. The V and J ends lost 5 bases and 8 bases, in that order; junction bases with no gene match: 5.